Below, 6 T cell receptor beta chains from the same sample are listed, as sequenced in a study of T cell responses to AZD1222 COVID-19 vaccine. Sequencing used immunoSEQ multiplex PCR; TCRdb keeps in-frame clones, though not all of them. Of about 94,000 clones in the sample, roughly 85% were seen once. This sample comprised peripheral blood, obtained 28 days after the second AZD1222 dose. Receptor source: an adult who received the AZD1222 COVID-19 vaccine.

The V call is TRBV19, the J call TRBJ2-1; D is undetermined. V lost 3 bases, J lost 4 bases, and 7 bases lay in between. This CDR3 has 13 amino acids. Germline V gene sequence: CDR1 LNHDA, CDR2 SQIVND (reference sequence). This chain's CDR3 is CASSIGAYNEQFF. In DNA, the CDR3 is TGTGCCAGTAGTATTGGCGCTTACAATGAGCAGTTCTTC.

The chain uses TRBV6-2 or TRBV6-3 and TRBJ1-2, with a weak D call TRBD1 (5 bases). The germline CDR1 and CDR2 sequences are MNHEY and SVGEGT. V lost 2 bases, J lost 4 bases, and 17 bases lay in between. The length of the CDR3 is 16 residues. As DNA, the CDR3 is TGTGCCAGCAGTTACGGCAGAGGGGCGGCCTCCTATGGCTACACCTTC. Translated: CASSYGRGAASYGYTF.

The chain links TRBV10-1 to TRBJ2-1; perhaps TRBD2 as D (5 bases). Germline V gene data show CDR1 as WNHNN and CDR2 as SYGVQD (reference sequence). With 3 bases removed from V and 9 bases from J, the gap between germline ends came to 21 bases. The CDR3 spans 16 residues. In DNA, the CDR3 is TGCGCCAGCAGTGACCCAGGACTTGGTAACGGTGGTGAGCAGTTCTTC. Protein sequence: CASSDPGLGNGGEQFF.

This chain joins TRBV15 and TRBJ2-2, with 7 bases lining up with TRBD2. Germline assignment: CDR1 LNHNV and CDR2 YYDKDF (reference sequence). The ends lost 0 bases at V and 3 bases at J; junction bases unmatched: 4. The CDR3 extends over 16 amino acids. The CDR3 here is CATSRDGGSYTGELFF. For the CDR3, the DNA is TGTGCCACCAGCAGAGACGGCGGGAGTTACACCGGGGAGCTGTTTTTT.

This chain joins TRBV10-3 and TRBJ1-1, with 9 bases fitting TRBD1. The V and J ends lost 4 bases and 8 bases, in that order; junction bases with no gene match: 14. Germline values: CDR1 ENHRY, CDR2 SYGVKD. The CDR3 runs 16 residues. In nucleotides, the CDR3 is TGTGCCATCAGTGGCGGGACAGGGAGGGGAGGCGAGGAAGCTTTCTTT. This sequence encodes CAISGGTGRGGEEAFF.

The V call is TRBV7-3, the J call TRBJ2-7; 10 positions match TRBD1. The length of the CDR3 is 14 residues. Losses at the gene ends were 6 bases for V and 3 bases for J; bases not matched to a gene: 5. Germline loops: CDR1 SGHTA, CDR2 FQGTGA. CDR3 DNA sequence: TGTGCCAGCAGTCCCGGGACAGGGGACTACGAGCAGTACTTC. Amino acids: CASSPGTGDYEQYF.